This T cell receptor (beta chain) was identified in a study of blood T cells in healthy people across ages. Germline CDR1 reads KGHDR; CDR2 reads SFDVKD. CDR3 length: 13 amino acids. The V and J ends lost 4 bases and 6 bases, in that order; junction bases with no gene match: 2. It was with a sample-barcoded 5' primer and a J-beta primer mix that a second PCR of about 7 to 12 cycles was run. One entry per CDR3 protein, called by TCRdb with MiXCR from the 5' RACE reads. Of about 930,000 distinct CDR3 sequences in the sample, approximately 32% are singletons; the top ten hold 10%. This sample also appeared in a second study, on T cells of mothers and their children.

This clonotype originated in a woman aged 40 to 50 in good health. The chain is built from TRBV24-1 and TRBJ1-2, with 9 nucleotides matching TRBD1. Sequenced input: blood. The CDR3 loop reads CATSERQGDGYTF. DNA of the CDR3: TGTGCCACCAGTGAGAGACAGGGGGATGGCTACACCTTC.